These T cell receptor beta chains were read from a single sample in a study of cytomegalovirus exposure and HLA in healthy donors. The repertoire was sequenced with immunoSEQ multiplex PCR; TCRdb's copy has only in-frame clones and lacks some. The sample contains under 100,000 clones, roughly 80% of which appear only once. Material for sequencing was PBMCs. All receptors derive from a man in his fifties in good health and CMV-seronegative. CDR3s include the opening cysteine and the closing phenylalanine or tryptophan. The D gene is left open where the match is weak. Rows may omit the clone size; those that give it use once, few, many or a size class.

>TRBV4-1|.|few|TRBJ2-2
TGCGCCAGCAGCGTCACAGAGACCGGGGAGCTGTTTTTT
CASSVTETGELFF
>TRBV7-9|TRBD1|few|TRBJ1-1
TGTGCCAGCAGCTTGACCGGGACAGCCAACACTGAAGCTTTCTTT
CASSLTGTANTEAFF
>TRBV7-3|.|.|TRBJ2-5
TGTGCCAGCAGCTTAAATGGGGCCCGAGAGACCCAGTACTTC
CASSLNGARETQYF
>TRBV9|TRBD2|.|TRBJ2-3
TGTGCCAGCAGCCCCCACCGTTGGGGCGGGGGAGCAGATACGCAGTATTTT
CASSPHRWGGGADTQYF
>TRBV4-2|TRBD2|.|TRBJ2-7
TGTGCCAGCAGCCAGGGACTAGGGGACTACGAGCAGTACTTC
CASSQGLGDYEQYF
>TRBV5-1|TRBD1|few|TRBJ1-5
TGCGCCAGCAGCTTGGATCGACAGGGGGGGCAGCCCCAGCATTTT
CASSLDRQGGQPQHF
>TRBV11-2|TRBD1|.|TRBJ2-2
TGTGCCAGCAGACGACCGACAGGGGCTCACACCGGGGAGCTGTTTTTT
CASRRPTGAHTGELFF
>TRBV7-9|TRBD2|.|TRBJ2-7
TGTGCCACTAGCGGTTACGAGCAGTACTTC
CATSGYEQYF
>TRBV19|.|.|TRBJ1-1
TGTGCCAGTAGTACCGGGACCCAGGGGACTGAAGCTTTCTTT
CASSTGTQGTEAFF
>TRBV6-6|TRBD1|.|TRBJ1-2
TGTGCCAGCAGTCAACAGGGGGCTGGGTATGGCTACACCTTC
CASSQQGAGYGYTF
>TRBV6-5|TRBD1|.|TRBJ1-2
TGTGCCAGCAGTTCCCCGGGACAGGGAGTGAGGGGCTACACCTTC
CASSSPGQGVRGYTF
>TRBV18|.|.|TRBJ2-2
TGTGCCAGCTCACCACAGCAGTACGGGGCCGGGGAGCTGTTTTTT
CASSPQQYGAGELFF
>TRBV9|TRBD1|.|TRBJ1-6
TGTGCCTCAGCGACAGGGGAGGTTTCACCCCTCCACTTT
CASATGEVSPLHF
>TRBV21-1|.|.|TRBJ2-5
TGTGCCAGCAGCAACAGGTTCGCCCCAGAGACCCAGTACTTC
CASSNRFAPETQYF
>TRBV5-1|.|.|TRBJ2-7
TGCGCCAGCAGCTTGACCCGAGGAGGGTCCTACGAGCAGTACTTC
CASSLTRGGSYEQYF
>TRBV9|.|.|TRBJ2-2
TGTGCCAGCAGCGTATTTTCGGGGGGCGGGACCGGGGAGCTGTTTTTT
CASSVFSGGGTGELFF
>TRBV27|TRBD2|.|TRBJ2-1
TGTGCCAGCAGTCTCTTACCCGGGACTAGCGGGGCCTCCTACAATGAGCAGTTCTTC
CASSLLPGTSGASYNEQFF
>TRBV6-1|TRBD1|.|TRBJ1-2
TGTGCCAGCAGTGTCGGACAGGGTACGGATGGCTACACCTTC
CASSVGQGTDGYTF
>TRBV28|.|once|TRBJ1-2
TGTGCCAGCAGTTTTAAGTCCAGTGGCTACACCTTC
CASSFKSSGYTF
>TRBV6-6|TRBD1|.|TRBJ2-5
TGTGCCAGCAGTTTGGGACAGGGGACCTTCCAAGAGACCCAGTACTTC
CASSLGQGTFQETQYF
>TRBV28|TRBD1|.|TRBJ1-2
TGTGCCAGCAGTTGGACAGGGGAGTATGGCTACACCTTC
CASSWTGEYGYTF
>TRBV28|TRBD1|.|TRBJ1-5
TGTGCCAGCAGTCTTTGGACAGGGAATCAGCCCCAGCATTTT
CASSLWTGNQPQHF
>TRBV5-4|.|.|TRBJ1-2
TGTGCCAGCAGCTTGACGGACAAAGACTATGGCTACACCTTC
CASSLTDKDYGYTF
>TRBV7-2|.|.|TRBJ1-1
TGTGCCAGCAGCTTAATCGGGAACACTGAAGCTTTCTTT
CASSLIGNTEAFF
>TRBV5-1|.|.|TRBJ2-3
TGCGCCAGCAGCGCGGAATTCGTGACAGATACGCAGTATTTT
CASSAEFVTDTQYF
>TRBV28|.|.|TRBJ1-2
TGTGCCAGCAGTCCCGGTAACTATGGCTACACCTTC
CASSPGNYGYTF
>TRBV11-3|TRBD1|.|TRBJ2-5
TGTGCCAGCAGCTTAGGGGGACAGGTCCAAGAGACCCAGTACTTC
CASSLGGQVQETQYF
>TRBV6-1|TRBD1|medium-sized|TRBJ2-7
TGTGCCAGCACGACAGGGGGCACGTACGAGCAGTACTTC
CASTTGGTYEQYF
>TRBV25-1|TRBD1|.|TRBJ2-1
TGTGCCAGCAGTGATCCCGACAGGGTCCTCTCCTACAATGAGCAGTTCTTC
CASSDPDRVLSYNEQFF
>TRBV2|.|.|TRBJ2-7
TGTGCCAGCGGGGAGGAGGGGGACTACGAGCAGTACTTC
CASGEEGDYEQYF
>TRBV9|TRBD2|once|TRBJ2-5
TGTGCCAGCAGCCCCGGGACTAGCGGGAAAGAGACCCAGTACTTC
CASSPGTSGKETQYF
>TRBV30|.|once|TRBJ2-7
TGTGCCTGGAGTTTCGAGGCAAGATACTACGAGCAGTACTTC
CAWSFEARYYEQYF
>TRBV7-9|TRBD1|.|TRBJ2-5
TGTGCCAGCAGCCCGGGGACAGGGGAAAGGACGACCCAGTACTTC
CASSPGTGERTTQYF
>TRBV5-5|.|.|TRBJ2-4
TGTGCCAGCAGCCGGACAGACCAGGGGATTCAGTACTTC
CASSRTDQGIQYF
>TRBV27|TRBD2|.|TRBJ2-1
TGTGCCAGCAGTACCCTTCGGATAGCGGGGGGGCTCGATGAGCAGTTCTTC
CASSTLRIAGGLDEQFF
>TRBV18|.|.|TRBJ2-1
TGTGCCAGCTCACCAGGCGGACTCAATGAGCAGTTCTTC
CASSPGGLNEQFF
>TRBV11-2|.|.|TRBJ1-5
TGTGCCAGCAGCTTAGACACGGGGGGCCCTCAGCCCCAGCATTTT
CASSLDTGGPQPQHF
>TRBV7-8|.|few|TRBJ1-2
TGTGCCAGCAGCTTAGTCGCAGGGAACTATGGCTACACCTTC
CASSLVAGNYGYTF
>TRBV27|TRBD2|.|TRBJ2-7
TGTGCCAGCAGTTTAAGGACTAGCGGGGGGACAACCTACGAGCAGTACTTC
CASSLRTSGGTTYEQYF
>TRBV5-1|.|few|TRBJ1-3
TGCGCCAGCAGCGCACAGGGTGGGAGCTCTGGAAACACCATATATTTT
CASSAQGGSSGNTIYF
>TRBV6-5|.|few|TRBJ1-4
TGTGCCAGCAGTTCGGGCAGGGGACGGGATTCTGAAAAACTGTTTTTT
CASSSGRGRDSEKLFF
>TRBV2|.|.|TRBJ1-5
TGTGCCAGCACCCGACAGGAAAATCAGCCCCAGCATTTT
CASTRQENQPQHF
>TRBV4-1|.|.|TRBJ1-5
TGCGCCAGCAGCCAATCCGGTCAGCCCCAGCATTTT
CASSQSGQPQHF
>TRBV5-6|.|.|TRBJ1-2
TGTGCCAGCAGCTCGCCCAGGGGTTCTGTTGGCTACACCTTC
CASSSPRGSVGYTF
>TRBV5-6|.|.|TRBJ1-1
TGTGCCAGCAGCTTGGTTAACGGAGACACTGAAGCTTTCTTT
CASSLVNGDTEAFF
>TRBV5-1|TRBD2|.|TRBJ2-5
TGCGCCAGCACCCTAGCGGGGCGGGGGGACCTAGAGACCCAGTACTTC
CASTLAGRGDLETQYF
>TRBV2|.|.|TRBJ1-1
TGTGCCAGCACAATGGTAGGAAGGAGGAACACTGAAGCTTTCTTT
CASTMVGRRNTEAFF
>TRBV11-2|TRBD2|.|TRBJ2-1
TGTGCCAGCAGCTTAGTCCCCCAGGCGGGGGGGTTCTATGAGCAGTTCTTC
CASSLVPQAGGFYEQFF
>TRBV4-1|.|.|TRBJ1-5
TGCGCCAGCAGCCAAGAAAGGGGAAGGAATCAGCCCCAGCATTTT
CASSQERGRNQPQHF
>TRBV7-9|.|.|TRBJ1-5
TGTGCCAGCAGCCGAGGGCAGGACGGCAATCAGCCCCAGCATTTT
CASSRGQDGNQPQHF
>TRBV7-2|TRBD1|.|TRBJ1-1
TGTGCCAGCAGCTTAGCGGCCGGGACAGGGGTGGGTAGGGCTGAAGCTTTCTTT
CASSLAAGTGVGRAEAFF
>TRBV7-2|TRBD2|.|TRBJ2-3
TGTGCCAGCAGCGCTGGCGGGGGGTCAGATACGCAGTATTTT
CASSAGGGSDTQYF
>TRBV6-5|.|.|TRBJ1-1
TGTGCCAGCAGTTACTCTATCGGGCAGGGGCAAGCTTTCTTT
CASSYSIGQGQAFF
>TRBV5-1|.|.|TRBJ1-1
TGCGCCAGCAGCCCCTCCGGGGGGGGGAGGGGTGTCACTGAAGCTTTCTTT
CASSPSGGGRGVTEAFF
>TRBV2|TRBD1|.|TRBJ1-5
TGTGCCAGCAGCTGGACAGGGCTTAATCAGCCCCAGCATTTT
CASSWTGLNQPQHF